This T cell receptor beta chain was captured in a study of identical twins. TCRdb redid the calling of the 5' RACE reads with MiXCR, one entry per CDR3 protein. Of hundreds of thousands of distinct CDR3 sequences detected, roughly 6% appear once; the ten largest clones hold 1.5% to 2%. The CDR3 is made up of 12 amino acids. Germline CDR1 and CDR2: MGHDK and SYGVNS. Trimming shortened V by 6 bases and J by 7 bases, and 10 bases separated the two germline ends. The receptor was isolated from a man in his late teens or twenties in good health. Sequences were obtained from naive T cells sorted from blood. The chain carries TRBV25-1 and TRBJ1-5; tentatively, D is TRBD1 (6 bases). This chain's CDR3 is CASRKGEQPQHF. The CDR3, as DNA: TGTGCCAGCAGAAAGGGGGAACAGCCCCAGCATTTT.